Listed below are T cell receptor beta chains from one sample, sequenced in a study of T cells in localized non-small cell lung cancer. Profiled with immunoSEQ multiplex PCR; TCRdb holds only in-frame clones, not every one. The sample holds approximately 810 clones; about 21% are singletons and the top ten take around 28%. Here the sequenced sample was normal lung tissue next to the tumor, taken before any cancer treatment. Every receptor here comes from a female donor of 60 years or more with stage I lung adenocarcinoma. Both conserved end residues are part of each CDR3. Each record gives: J gene, V gene, D gene, clone size, CDR3 DNA, CDR3 protein. The D gene is left open where the match is weak. Size tells how often a clone was seen (once, few, many) or the class of an expanded clone, and some rows leave it out.

>TRBJ2-7|TRBV11-3|.|few
TGTGCCAGCAGCCTCCCGGGGGTTGACAGGAGTTACGAGCAGTACTTC
CASSLPGVDRSYEQYF
>TRBJ1-1|TRBV28|.|few
TGTGCCAGCACCCACGGGGGGGACATGAACACTGAAGCTTTCTTT
CASTHGGDMNTEAFF
>TRBJ2-5|TRBV11-3|TRBD1|few
TGTGCCAGCAGCTTGACACAGGGGAGAGGAGAGACCCAGTACTTC
CASSLTQGRGETQYF
>TRBJ1-1|TRBV25-1|.|few
TGTGCCAGCAGTGACTCACTCCAGGCCACTGAAGCTTTCTTT
CASSDSLQATEAFF
>TRBJ1-1|TRBV6-8|TRBD1|few
TGTGCCAGCAGCCTAGACAGGGGGGGAAACACTGAAGCTTTCTTT
CASSLDRGGNTEAFF
>TRBJ2-1|TRBV29-1|TRBD2|.
TGCAGCGTGGAAGGAGCAGGACTAGCTCCTGGGGATGAGCAGTTCTTC
CSVEGAGLAPGDEQFF
>TRBJ2-5|TRBV6-1|.|.
TGTGCCAGCAGTGAAGGGGTTAGCGCCCTCCAAGAGACCCAGTACTTC
CASSEGVSALQETQYF
>TRBJ1-3|TRBV15|.|.
TGTGCCACCAGCAGAGTAGGGGCTGGAAACACCATATATTTT
CATSRVGAGNTIYF
>TRBJ2-5|TRBV29-1|TRBD1|.
TGCAGCGCCACGACAGGGGATGGGAGAGAGACCCAGTACTTC
CSATTGDGRETQYF
>TRBJ1-2|TRBV25-1|.|.
TGTGCCAGCAGTGAATATGGACAGACTCTATATGGCTACACCTTC
CASSEYGQTLYGYTF
>TRBJ2-3|TRBV11-3|TRBD2|few
TGTGCCAGCAGATCCCTAGCGGTAATCACAGATACGCAGTATTTT
CASRSLAVITDTQYF
>TRBJ2-3|TRBV29-1|TRBD2|.
TGCAGCGTTCTAGCGGAAAGCACAGATACGCAGTATTTT
CSVLAESTDTQYF
>TRBJ2-2|TRBV6-8|TRBD2|few
TGTGCCAGCAGTTACGAAAGAGCTAGCGGGTCCGGGGAGCTGTTTTTT
CASSYERASGSGELFF
>TRBJ2-3|TRBV11-3|.|.
TGTGCCAGCAGCTTCTACCGTGCGGGATCAGATACGCAGTATTTT
CASSFYRAGSDTQYF
>TRBJ2-4|TRBV6-8|.|few
TGTGCCATCAGCTATGACATACCAGGAGGCATTCAGTACTTC
CAISYDIPGGIQYF
>TRBJ1-5|TRBV30|.|.
TGTGCCTGGAGGCCAGGGGCAGGGGAATATCAGCCCCAGCATTTT
CAWRPGAGEYQPQHF
>TRBJ2-5|TRBV6-8|.|few
TGTGCCAGCGGCACCCGACAGAACCAAGAGACCCAGTACTTC
CASGTRQNQETQYF
>TRBJ1-2|TRBV9|TRBD1|few
TGTGCCAGCAGCGGATGGACAGGGGGCTATGGCTACACCTTC
CASSGWTGGYGYTF
>TRBJ1-2|TRBV30|.|.
TGTGCCTGGAGTGTACGGTACCAGACCTATGGCTACACCTTC
CAWSVRYQTYGYTF
>TRBJ2-1|TRBV10-2|.|.
TGCGCCAGCTCAAATGACCCTGGGTACAATGAGCAGTTCTTC
CASSNDPGYNEQFF
>TRBJ1-2|TRBV19|.|.
TGTGCCAGTAGCCAGTCCGGGACAAGCTATGGCTACACCTTC
CASSQSGTSYGYTF
>TRBJ2-6|TRBV5-1|.|.
TGCGCCAGCAGCGAACCCCCGGCCCAGGTCTCTGGGGCCAACGTCCTGACTTTC
CASSEPPAQVSGANVLTF
>TRBJ2-5|TRBV5-1|TRBD1|.
TGCGCCAGCAAGACGACAGGGTCGGGAGAGACCCAGTACTTC
CASKTTGSGETQYF
>TRBJ2-7|TRBV11-3|.|few
TGTGCCAGCAGCGGGGGACAGCCGGGAGTTGGTGAGCAGTACTTC
CASSGGQPGVGEQYF
>TRBJ2-6|TRBV11-3|.|.
TGTGCCAGCAGCTCCCAGGGCCGAGGGGCCAACGTCCTGACTTTC
CASSSQGRGANVLTF
>TRBJ1-4|TRBV19|TRBD1|.
TGTGCCAGTAAGGACAGGTTACATGCAACTAATGAAAAACTGTTTTTT
CASKDRLHATNEKLFF
>TRBJ1-1|TRBV29-1|.|large
TGCAGCGTTGAAGGGGAGAATCCGAACACTGAAGCTTTCTTT
CSVEGENPNTEAFF
>TRBJ2-1|TRBV28|TRBD2|medium-sized
TGTGCCAGTCCCCCGGGGCTAGCGGGAGTTAACGGGGAGCACAATGAGCAGTTCTTC
CASPPGLAGVNGEHNEQFF
>TRBJ2-7|TRBV11-3|.|few
TGTGCCAGCAGCCCTTCAGGGGCGCTGGGATACGAGCAGTACTTC
CASSPSGALGYEQYF
>TRBJ2-3|TRBV18|.|.
TGTGCCAGCTCATCTCATCGGGGTGTAGATACGCAGTATTTT
CASSSHRGVDTQYF
>TRBJ1-1|TRBV19|.|few
TGTGCCAGTAGTATGAATGCCGGGACACCGAACACTGAAGCTTTCTTT
CASSMNAGTPNTEAFF